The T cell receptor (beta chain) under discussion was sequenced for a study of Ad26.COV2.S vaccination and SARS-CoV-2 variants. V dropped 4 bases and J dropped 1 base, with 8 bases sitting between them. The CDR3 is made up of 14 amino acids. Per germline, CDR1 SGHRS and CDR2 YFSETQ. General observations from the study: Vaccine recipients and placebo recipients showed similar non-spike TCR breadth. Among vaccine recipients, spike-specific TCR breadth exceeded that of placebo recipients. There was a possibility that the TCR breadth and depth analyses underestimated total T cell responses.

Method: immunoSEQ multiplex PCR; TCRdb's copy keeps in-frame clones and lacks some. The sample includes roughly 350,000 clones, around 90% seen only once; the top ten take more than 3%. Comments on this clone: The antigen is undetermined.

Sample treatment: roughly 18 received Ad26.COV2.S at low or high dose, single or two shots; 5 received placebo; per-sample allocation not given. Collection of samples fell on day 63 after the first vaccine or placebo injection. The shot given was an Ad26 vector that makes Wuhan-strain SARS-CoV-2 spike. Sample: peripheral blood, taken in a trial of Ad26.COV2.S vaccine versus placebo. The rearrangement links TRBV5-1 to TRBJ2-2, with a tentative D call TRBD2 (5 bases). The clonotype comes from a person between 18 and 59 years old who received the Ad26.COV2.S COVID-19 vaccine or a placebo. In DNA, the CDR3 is TGCGCCAGCAGCCGGACTCTGAACACCGGGGAGCTGTTTTTT. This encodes CASSRTLNTGELFF.